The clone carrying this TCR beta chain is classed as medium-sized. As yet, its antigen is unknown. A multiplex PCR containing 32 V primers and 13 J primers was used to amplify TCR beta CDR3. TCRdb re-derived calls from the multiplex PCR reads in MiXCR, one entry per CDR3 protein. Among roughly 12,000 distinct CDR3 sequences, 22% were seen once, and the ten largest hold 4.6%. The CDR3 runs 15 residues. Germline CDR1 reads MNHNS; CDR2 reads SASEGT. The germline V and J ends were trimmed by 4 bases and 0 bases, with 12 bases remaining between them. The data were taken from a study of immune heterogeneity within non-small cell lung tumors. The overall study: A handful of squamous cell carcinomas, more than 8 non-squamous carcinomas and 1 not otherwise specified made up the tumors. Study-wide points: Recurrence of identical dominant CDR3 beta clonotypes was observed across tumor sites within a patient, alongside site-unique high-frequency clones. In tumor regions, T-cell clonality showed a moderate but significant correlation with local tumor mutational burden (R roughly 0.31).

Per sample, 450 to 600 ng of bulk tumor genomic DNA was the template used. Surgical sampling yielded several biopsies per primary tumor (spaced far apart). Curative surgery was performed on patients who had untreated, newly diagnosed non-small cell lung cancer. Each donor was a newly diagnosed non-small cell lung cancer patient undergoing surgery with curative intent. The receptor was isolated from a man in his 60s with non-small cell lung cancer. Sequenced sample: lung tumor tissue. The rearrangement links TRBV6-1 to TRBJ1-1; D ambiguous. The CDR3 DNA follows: TGTGCCAGCAGTGTACGACCAGAGCTGAACACTGAAGCTTTCTTT. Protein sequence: CASSVRPELNTEAFF.